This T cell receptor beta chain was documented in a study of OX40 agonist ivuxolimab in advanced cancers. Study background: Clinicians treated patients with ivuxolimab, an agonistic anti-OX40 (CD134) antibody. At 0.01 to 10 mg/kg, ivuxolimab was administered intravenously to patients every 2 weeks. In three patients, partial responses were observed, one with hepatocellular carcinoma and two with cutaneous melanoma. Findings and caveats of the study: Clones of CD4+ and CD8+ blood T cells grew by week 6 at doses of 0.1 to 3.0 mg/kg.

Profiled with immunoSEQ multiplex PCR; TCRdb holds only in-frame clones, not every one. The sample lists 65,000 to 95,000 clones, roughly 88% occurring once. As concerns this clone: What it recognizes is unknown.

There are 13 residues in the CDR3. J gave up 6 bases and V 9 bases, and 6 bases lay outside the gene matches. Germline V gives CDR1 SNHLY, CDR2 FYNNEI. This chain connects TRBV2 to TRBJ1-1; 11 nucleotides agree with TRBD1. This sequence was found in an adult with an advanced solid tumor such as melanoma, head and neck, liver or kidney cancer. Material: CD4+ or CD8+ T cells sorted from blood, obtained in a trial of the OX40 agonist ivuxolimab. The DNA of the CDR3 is TGTGCCAGTCAAGGACAGGGGGCCCCTGAAGCTTTCTTT. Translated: CASQGQGAPEAFF.